What follows is one T cell receptor beta chain and its context. Its antigen is unknown. No clone much larger than this one lies a single base away; base qualities are absent. Libraries were built with the immunoSEQ multiplex PCR assay. The multiplex PCR relied on a mix of 60 forward primers for TCR Vbeta segments and 13 reverse primers for TCR Jbeta segments. The CDR3 region of rearranged TCR beta genes was amplified from genomic DNA by a multiplex PCR assay. On the Illumina HiSeq System, the amplified TCR beta libraries were sequenced as 87-base-pair reads. As for how the authors treated the data: Across the 670 or so repertoires, a later analysis counted roughly 84 million unique TCR beta chains, some 11 million of which were shared by at least two donors. Raw reads were error-corrected and collapsed into unique sequences with a nearest-neighbor algorithm that merged closely related sequences to remove PCR and sequencing errors. V, D and J gene segments were assigned by aligning CDR3 sequences to IMGT reference sequences. For a sequence to be retained, at least a six-nucleotide match to both a V gene segment and a J gene segment was required. A rearrangement counted as productive if the CDR3 had no stop codons and remained in frame with V and J, and every other rearrangement counted as non-productive. CDR3 was defined by IMGT convention, running from the second conserved V-encoded cysteine to the conserved J-encoded phenylalanine. In an earlier analysis of approximately 500 of the donors, sequences lacking an unambiguous match to a single V gene segment were excluded. An earlier analysis of a few hundred of the donors called V segments functional above 56.7% productive rearrangements and segregating when the between-donor standard deviation exceeded 5%. A statistical classification framework was built to diagnose cytomegalovirus status from the catalog of TCR beta chain sequences. In a later analysis, V and J genes were assigned by comparing TCR nucleotide sequences against IMGT/GENE-DB human TR gene sequences. In a later analysis, CDR3 sequences and most-parsimonious VDJ recombination scenarios were assigned using the TCRdist pipeline. In a later analysis, each TCR beta chain was defined by its CDR3 amino acid sequence together with its V-gene family, and reads lacking a unique V-gene family were excluded. As a way to deal with suspected cross-contamination and a sequencing artifact, a later analysis dropped more than 500 nucleotide sequences that were highly shared and had low generation probability. For each public chain, a later analysis derived a clonal expansion index from normalized ranks of inferred template counts within each repertoire. Generation probabilities in a later analysis came from a VDJ recombination model fitted to out-of-frame rearrangements, and those results were checked against IGoR. A later analysis scored TCR-TCR, TCR-HLA and TCR-CMV co-occurrence with hypergeometric tests, applying a repertoire-size bias correction to TCR pairs. False discovery rates were estimated in a later analysis by permuting HLA or CMV assignments 20 times. In a later analysis, co-occurring TCRs were grouped using DBSCAN, with TCRdist sequence similarity added in when clustering inside HLA-allele-positive subsets. Repertoires with fewer than 30,000 or more than 120,000 public chains, plus five repertoires with anomalous nucleotide sharing, were excluded from co-occurrence clustering. TCRdb mirrors the immuneACCESS table, restricted to in-frame sequences. Some clones are absent from its copies; in checked studies, under half trace to an unresolved V gene, and the reason for the others is unknown. From that table come the V and J calls and clone size; the DNA was used to work out D and trimming. Counted in this sample were about 170,000 clones; 65% to 80% of them appeared once. The top ten constitute roughly 3% of the sample.

This specimen belongs to a study of cytomegalovirus exposure and HLA in healthy donors (dated by TCRdb to the late 2010s). Some background on the complete study: An earlier analysis of more than 550 of the donors reported approximately 300 Gb of sequence data and about 120 million unique TCR beta sequences obtained from approximately 180 million T cells. Donor age, sex, ethnicity and CMV serostatus were compiled together with the repertoire data. The number of donors typed differed by locus, with roughly 629-640 for A, B, C, DRB1 and DQB1, around 520 for DQA1, 600 to 610 for DPA1, and 450 to 480 for DPB1. The T cell repertoires of around 730 subjects were profiled by immunosequencing and related to cytomegalovirus serostatus. HLA typing included class I and class II loci at four-digit resolution. In a later analysis, previously published TCR beta repertoires from 666 donors were re-analyzed and high-resolution HLA genotyping was added so that TCR occurrence patterns could be studied. A handful of DR-DQ haplotypes were handled as single units for association and clustering because linkage in the cohort was strong. The aim of the study was to test whether cataloging public T cell receptors could identify signatures of past pathogen exposure. High-throughput TCR immunosequencing, statistical association of individual TCRs with disease status, and machine learning were combined to predict cytomegalovirus infection status. A later genetic analysis took genome-wide SNP genotypes for about three fifths of the 666 donors and used that subset as a discovery cohort. Roughly 300 gigabases of sequencing data and roughly 90 million unique TCR sequences were included in an early release covering about 620 HLA-typed donors. A separate validation cohort of about 110 different subjects was used in addition to the approximately 640-subject first cohort. Among some 410 genotyped donors of the cohort, an average of roughly 240,000 unique TCR beta nucleotide sequences were sequenced per donor, about a sixth of them non-productive. Among the roughly 370 genotyped donors, about 85% belonged to the genetic ancestry cluster associated with self-reported Caucasian donors. To decide whether each TCR beta V gene segment behaved as functional or pseudogenic, an earlier analysis of approximately 590 of the donors relied on high-throughput TCR beta sequencing. Every discovery cohort repertoire had been produced on one sequencing platform. The later analysis used no new phenotypic data to find candidate immune exposures, relying instead on TCR beta sequences and their occurrence across donors. What the study reported, not specific to this receptor: Because HLA typing was missing for some donors at each locus, association tests included only the typed subset. When HLA alleles, especially DR and DQ, strongly co-occurred, attributing TCR associations to individual alleles was difficult. The presence/absence analyses assumed that sequencing depth was roughly uniform across donors, and that assumption may not be true. A total of around 150 TCR beta chains were listed by the study as associated with cytomegalovirus. Because counts were too low, approximately 15 rarely observed V segments, including chromosome 9 orphons, were excluded from the earlier analysis of a few hundred of the donors. The only immune exposure information available for the cohort was CMV serostatus. In a later analysis, the rate of TCR association differed among HLA loci, with DRB1 alleles having the most associated TCRs and HLA-C alleles having the fewest. Most TCR sequences were seen in very few donors, while some public TCRs were found in many individuals. In a later analysis, some 18,000 TCR beta sequences were associated with specific HLA alleles at a false discovery rate of 0.05. V-gene and J-gene trimming of TCR beta chains was associated with a missense DCLRE1C variant in a later genetic analysis, and the association was replicated in an independent cohort. Linkage disequilibrium might explain the correlated functional status among segregating V segments, but an unknown experimental factor could not be ruled out. The authors suggested that the approach could potentially be extended to other disease states and immunological phenotypes. In a later analysis, several top co-occurrence clusters were reported to appear linked to parvovirus B19, influenza, CMV and Epstein-Barr virus. Compared with the roughly 710-donor mean, donors in an Asian-associated ancestry cluster had fewer N-insertions in productive TCRs, according to a later genetic analysis. Compared with equally common non-associated chains, HLA-associated TCR beta chains in a later analysis were more clonally expanded and had lower generation probabilities. The cohort was sequenced for TCR beta chains only, and without alpha or paired-chain data the features that could be detected were limited. A further reported finding was that TCR beta sequences accurately predicted the HLA-A and HLA-B alleles for most subjects in the first cohort. According to a later analysis, most CMV-associated TCR beta chains appeared to be HLA-restricted, and the HLA associations seemed to be driven largely by CMV exposure. In an earlier analysis of around 600 of the donors, most TCR beta V segments appeared in productive rearrangements about 87% or about 30% of the time, broadly matching IMGT annotations. In both the original and validation cohorts, the classifier was reported to diagnose cytomegalovirus status with high specificity and sensitivity. The sequencing pipeline was judged likely to have produced a cluster of highly shared sequence variants as a technical artifact. In vitro tests confirmed that a few of the cytomegalovirus-associated TCR beta chains recognize cytomegalovirus antigens.

In total, 630 or so healthy bone marrow donors made up the cohort. At the time of sampling, all cohort members were nominally healthy, though unrecorded immune exposures were likely present. The donor tested CMV seropositive and was one of the 289 seropositive cohort members. Each donor provided a peripheral blood sample, and peripheral blood mononuclear cells were used for TCR beta sequencing. The Qiagen DNeasy Blood Extraction Kit was used to extract genomic DNA from the blood cell samples. Sequences were obtained from PBMCs. This receptor was obtained from a woman in her fifties or sixties in good health and CMV-seropositive.

The nucleotide sequence reads as follows: TGTGCCAGCAGCTTAGGCAGCCAAGAGACCCAGTACTTC. This encodes CASSLGSQETQYF. The chain uses TRBV7-2 and TRBJ2-5; a confident D gene designation cannot be given. At the junction V is shortened by 1 base and J by 1 base, with 4 bases in between. According to the germline V gene, CDR1 reads SGHTA and CDR2 reads FQGNSA. From its cysteine to its phenylalanine, the CDR3 spans 13 amino acids. Of all the DNA, just the CDR3 is kept, 39 bases in frame from base 1.